Presented here are 9 T cell receptor beta chains from one specimen sequenced in a study of cytomegalovirus exposure and HLA in healthy donors. The PCR employed 60 Vbeta primers together with 13 Jbeta primers. The table came from immunoSEQ multiplex PCR; TCRdb's copy has only in-frame clones and leaves some out. The sample has 200,000 to 250,000 clones; roughly 82% are singletons. The sequenced sample consisted of PBMCs. Receptor source: a woman aged 40 to 55 in good health and CMV-seropositive.

The rearrangement joins TRBV19 to TRBJ2-6, with 7 bases aligning to TRBD1. Germline loops: CDR1 LNHDA, CDR2 SQIVND (reference sequence). CDR3 length: 14 residues. After removal of 9 bases from V and 1 base from J, the junction contained 3 bases not matched to a gene. The CDR3 protein is CASQTGSGANVLTF. CDR3 sequence (DNA): TGTGCCAGCCAGACAGGGTCTGGGGCCAACGTCCTGACTTTC.

V gene TRBV19 combines with J gene TRBJ1-1; the D gene is possibly TRBD1 (6 bases). The CDR3 runs to 17 residues. The V and J ends lost 5 bases and 4 bases respectively, with 23 bases between them. Germline V gene data show CDR1 as LNHDA and CDR2 as SQIVND (reference sequence). CDR3 residues: CASSYRVNRGRSTEAFF. CDR3 sequence (DNA): TGTGCCAGTAGTTACAGGGTTAATAGAGGCCGGAGCACTGAAGCTTTCTTT.

The sample holds one count of this clone. This rearrangement joins TRBV7-3 to TRBJ2-1, with TRBD2 matching 12 bases. The ends lost 5 bases at V and 7 bases at J; junction bases unmatched: 6. The CDR3 is made up of 15 amino acids. CDR1 is SGHTA and CDR2 is FQGTGA in the germline V gene. CDR3 DNA: TGTGCCAGCAGCATTGGACTAGCGGGGAGGAATGAGCAGTTCTTC. It specifies CASSIGLAGRNEQFF.

The DNA of the CDR3 is TGTGCCATCAGTGAGTCAATCAGGGTTAGCTCCTACGAGCAGTACTTC. Translation gives CAISESIRVSSYEQYF. This chain uses TRBV10-3 with TRBJ2-7; tentatively, D is TRBD1 (5 bases). CDR3 length: 16 amino acids. Trimming cost V 0 bases and J 0 bases, with 12 bases left between them. CDR1 ENHRY and CDR2 SYGVKD come from the germline V gene.

J is TRBJ2-7 and V is TRBV7-3, with 7 nucleotides matching TRBD2. V shed 0 bases, J shed 2 bases, and the junction held 4 bases outside the gene matches. The CDR3 is 15 residues long. The germline V gene has CDR1 SGHTA and CDR2 FQGTGA. In nucleotides, the CDR3 is TGTGCCAGCAGCTTAACTCCTAGCGGCCCCTACGAGCAGTACTTC. This codes for CASSLTPSGPYEQYF.

For the CDR3, the DNA is TGTGCCAGCAGCCAAGATCCCGGGGTAGTGGACGGCTACACCTTC. This codes for CASSQDPGVVDGYTF. This chain uses TRBV4-2 with TRBJ1-2; D is ambiguous. V lost 0 bases, J lost 8 bases, and 16 bases lay in between. From germline, CDR1 is LGHNA and CDR2 YNFKEQ. CDR3 length: 15 amino acids.

The rearrangement uses TRBV4-3 and TRBJ1-1; D is unclear. The V end lost 0 bases, the J end lost 3 bases, and 8 bases lay between the germline ends. The germline V gene has CDR1 LGHNA and CDR2 YSLEER. CDR3 length equals 14 residues. Here the CDR3 DNA reads TGCGCCAGCAGCCAAGAGAGGCGGTACACTGAAGCTTTCTTT. This sequence encodes CASSQERRYTEAFF.

This chain links TRBV6-6 with TRBJ2-5; tentatively, D is TRBD2 (5 bases). The V end lost 4 bases, the J end lost 3 bases, and 15 bases lay between the germline ends. The germline gives CDR1 MNHNY, CDR2 SVGAGI (reference sequence). The CDR3 covers 15 residues. As DNA, the CDR3 is TGTGCCAGCAGTTTGAACCCGAGGCGGGAAGAGACCCAGTACTTC. This sequence encodes CASSLNPRREETQYF.

V and J are TRBV10-3 and TRBJ1-1, with D possibly TRBD1 on 6 matching bases. Germline-derived CDR1 and CDR2 are ENHRY and SYGVKD. Trimming cost V 6 bases and J 8 bases, with 16 bases left between them. The CDR3 loop spans 13 amino acids. The DNA of the CDR3 is TGTGCCATCAGCACCCCGGGACACGGAGAAGCTTTCTTT. Amino acids: CAISTPGHGEAFF.